This T cell receptor (beta chain) was retrieved from a study of cytomegalovirus exposure and HLA in healthy donors. Study-wide findings and caveats: Several top significant clusters appeared, in a later analysis, to be linked to common viral pathogens. Another analysis was done later, and it associated 15,000 to 20,000 TCR beta sequences with HLA alleles at 0.05 false discovery rate.

Concerning this clone: No antigen is known for it.

The PCR contained 60 Vbeta and 13 Jbeta primers. The protocol was immunoSEQ multiplex PCR, while the TCRdb copy is restricted to in-frame clones and leaves out a portion. In the table there are some 120,000 clones, roughly 78% of which are singletons. This CDR3 has 16 residues. Germline assignment: CDR1 SGHVS and CDR2 FNYEAQ. After removal of 1 base from V and 1 base from J, the junction contained 5 bases not matched to a gene. The chain recombines TRBV7-6 with TRBJ2-5, with 8 bases fitting TRBD2. The sequenced sample consisted of PBMCs. The TCR was taken from a middle-aged woman in good health and CMV-seronegative. The DNA for the CDR3 is TGTGCCAGCAGCTTAGGGAGACTAGCGCGCCAAGAGACCCAGTACTTC. Amino acid sequence: CASSLGRLARQETQYF. The whole variable domain, filled in from reference TRBV7-6 and TRBJ2-5, reads GAGVSQSPRYKVTKRGQDVALRCDPISGHVSLYWYRQALGQGPEFLTYFNYEAQQDKSGLPNDRFSAERPEGSISTLTIQRTEQRDSAMYRCASSLGRLARQETQYFGPGTRLLVL.